The clone carrying this T cell receptor (beta chain) was found many times. This sample is part of a study of T-cell reconstitution after alpha-beta-depleted transplantation in children. TCRbeta library preparation incorporated unique molecular identifiers. TCRdb reprocessed the PCR reads with MiXCR, giving one entry per CDR3 protein. The table includes about 340,000 distinct CDR3 sequences, around 15% detected once. This specimen was PBMCs, mostly from graft donor cells, taken 360 days after TCRalphabeta/CD19-depleted stem cell transplant. This receptor was taken from a male patient under 10 years old who had a stem cell transplant for acute lymphoblastic leukemia, so the T cells may come from the graft donor.

The CDR3 coding sequence is TGCAGTGCGGCCCGGACAGGGGGGCAGCCCCAGCATTTT. This sequence encodes CSAARTGGQPQHF. The chain uses TRBV20-1 and TRBJ1-5; the match to TRBD1 covers 10 bases. Trimming removed 6 bases from V and 7 bases from J; junction bases left unmatched: 6. This CDR3 region has 13 residues. Per the germline V gene, CDR1 is DFQATT and CDR2 is SNEGSKA (reference sequence).